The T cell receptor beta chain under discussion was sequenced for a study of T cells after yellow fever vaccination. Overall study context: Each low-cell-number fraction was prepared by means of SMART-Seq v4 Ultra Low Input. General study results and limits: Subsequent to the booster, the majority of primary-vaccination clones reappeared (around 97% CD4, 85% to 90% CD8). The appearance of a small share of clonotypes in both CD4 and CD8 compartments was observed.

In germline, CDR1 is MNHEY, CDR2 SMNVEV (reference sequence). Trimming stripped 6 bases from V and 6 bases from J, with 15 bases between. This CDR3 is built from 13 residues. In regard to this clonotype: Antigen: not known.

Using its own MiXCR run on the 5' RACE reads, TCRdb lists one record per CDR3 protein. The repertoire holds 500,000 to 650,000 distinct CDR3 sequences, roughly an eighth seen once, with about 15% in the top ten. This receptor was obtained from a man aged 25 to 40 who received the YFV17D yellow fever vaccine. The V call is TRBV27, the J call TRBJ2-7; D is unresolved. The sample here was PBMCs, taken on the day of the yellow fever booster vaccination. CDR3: CASSYVRAGEQYF. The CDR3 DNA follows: TGTGCCAGCAGCTATGTTAGGGCAGGCGAGCAGTACTTC.